These T cell receptor beta chains were read from a single sample in a study of T cells expressing NK-cell markers. TCRdb reprocessed the 5' RACE reads and keeps a single row for each CDR3 protein, giving no DNA. This sample contains 150,000 to 160,000 distinct CDR3 sequences. Sequenced sample: blood T cells: a sorted CD56 or NKG2C T cell subset, CD4+ or CD8+ T cells, or bulk PBMC T cells (not recorded which). Receptors originate from a woman aged 50 to 60 in good health. Each CDR3 is given with its conserved first and last residue. The order of the fields is V gene, J gene, CDR3 protein.

V gene: TRBV29-1; J gene: TRBJ2-1; CDR3 protein: CSVEDPPGHSYNEQFF
V gene: TRBV15; J gene: TRBJ2-5; CDR3 protein: CATSRDGETQYF
V gene: TRBV7-9; J gene: TRBJ2-7; CDR3 protein: CASIDGTSETYEQYF
V gene: TRBV2; J gene: TRBJ2-1; CDR3 protein: CASLSVYNEQFF
V gene: TRBV5-4; J gene: TRBJ2-3; CDR3 protein: CASRPIAPGEGYF
V gene: TRBV3-1; J gene: TRBJ1-1; CDR3 protein: CASSHYPTGGTEAFF
V gene: TRBV7-2; J gene: TRBJ2-7; CDR3 protein: CASSSLGTSGSYEQYF
V gene: TRBV6-4; J gene: TRBJ2-3; CDR3 protein: CASSDSITATGNTDTQYF
V gene: TRBV12-3/TRBV12-4; J gene: TRBJ2-4; CDR3 protein: CASSLSRNRDIQYF
V gene: TRBV6-5; J gene: TRBJ1-1; CDR3 protein: CASNWGQGFAEAFF
V gene: TRBV7-8; J gene: TRBJ2-1; CDR3 protein: CASSVGENEQFF
V gene: TRBV10-3; J gene: TRBJ1-2; CDR3 protein: CAISDFVLGGDGYTF
V gene: TRBV2; J gene: TRBJ1-5; CDR3 protein: CASIHEGDQPQHF
V gene: TRBV7-9; J gene: TRBJ2-7; CDR3 protein: CASSRREEIPYEQYF
V gene: TRBV5-1; J gene: TRBJ2-1; CDR3 protein: CASRESSYNEQFF
V gene: TRBV12-3/TRBV12-4; J gene: TRBJ2-5; CDR3 protein: CASSFSGPQTQYF
V gene: TRBV6-5; J gene: TRBJ2-1; CDR3 protein: CASRDLSYNEQFF
V gene: TRBV7-9; J gene: TRBJ2-1; CDR3 protein: CASSSSVRGNEQFF
V gene: TRBV6-1; J gene: TRBJ1-5; CDR3 protein: CASERPGSNQPQHF
V gene: TRBV2; J gene: TRBJ2-7; CDR3 protein: CGRASGGSTYEQYF
V gene: TRBV19; J gene: TRBJ2-1; CDR3 protein: CASSLGPLEHNEQFF
V gene: TRBV7-9; J gene: TRBJ1-2; CDR3 protein: CASSYGTGDDGYTF
V gene: TRBV19; J gene: TRBJ2-7; CDR3 protein: CASSSSVGTYEQYF
V gene: TRBV4-1; J gene: TRBJ2-3; CDR3 protein: CASSQVPSGRGGTDTQYF
V gene: TRBV11-2; J gene: TRBJ2-2; CDR3 protein: CASSLKGSRRDRDTGELFF
V gene: TRBV6-5; J gene: TRBJ2-5; CDR3 protein: CASSYLGGLKTQYF
V gene: TRBV6-1; J gene: TRBJ2-3; CDR3 protein: CASSEVVGGMADTQYF
V gene: TRBV4-1; J gene: TRBJ2-1; CDR3 protein: CASSQDPVPGTNEQFF
V gene: TRBV4-1; J gene: TRBJ1-6; CDR3 protein: CASSQGGSPLHF
V gene: TRBV29-1; J gene: TRBJ2-1; CDR3 protein: CSADSTGDEQFF
V gene: TRBV11-2; J gene: TRBJ2-1; CDR3 protein: CASSFHGTSAPEQFF
V gene: TRBV18; J gene: TRBJ2-2; CDR3 protein: CASEDTPYTGELFF
V gene: TRBV7-3; J gene: TRBJ2-1; CDR3 protein: CASSLNPELGGYNEQFF
V gene: TRBV5-6; J gene: TRBJ2-3; CDR3 protein: CASSAPGGLSTDTQYF
V gene: TRBV7-9; J gene: TRBJ2-7; CDR3 protein: CASGRGDEQYF
V gene: TRBV3-1; J gene: TRBJ2-2; CDR3 protein: CASSQGLADTGELFF
V gene: TRBV15; J gene: TRBJ1-1; CDR3 protein: CATSRPGQPEAFF
V gene: TRBV29-1; J gene: TRBJ2-3; CDR3 protein: CSVEAGISRTDTQYF
V gene: TRBV12-3/TRBV12-4; J gene: TRBJ1-2; CDR3 protein: CASSLGRAGYGYTF
V gene: TRBV12-3/TRBV12-4; J gene: TRBJ1-2; CDR3 protein: CASSHGDYGYTF
V gene: TRBV5-1; J gene: TRBJ2-1; CDR3 protein: CASSLRVGGPYNEQFF
V gene: TRBV7-9; J gene: TRBJ2-1; CDR3 protein: CASSPQVGGSIYEQFF
V gene: TRBV29-1; J gene: TRBJ2-1; CDR3 protein: CSIRDRYNEQFF
V gene: TRBV25-1; J gene: TRBJ2-2; CDR3 protein: CASSDYNAGELFF
V gene: TRBV9; J gene: TRBJ2-1; CDR3 protein: CASSVESYNEQFF
V gene: TRBV6-5; J gene: TRBJ2-2; CDR3 protein: CASSYSIGRPIGGELFF
V gene: TRBV10-2; J gene: TRBJ2-3; CDR3 protein: CASREAGGYTDTQYF
V gene: TRBV3-1; J gene: TRBJ2-7; CDR3 protein: CASSQRDSREAYEQYF
V gene: TRBV7-9; J gene: TRBJ2-7; CDR3 protein: CASTGGGSYSYEQYF
V gene: TRBV29-1; J gene: TRBJ1-3; CDR3 protein: CSAHREGSHTSGNTIYF